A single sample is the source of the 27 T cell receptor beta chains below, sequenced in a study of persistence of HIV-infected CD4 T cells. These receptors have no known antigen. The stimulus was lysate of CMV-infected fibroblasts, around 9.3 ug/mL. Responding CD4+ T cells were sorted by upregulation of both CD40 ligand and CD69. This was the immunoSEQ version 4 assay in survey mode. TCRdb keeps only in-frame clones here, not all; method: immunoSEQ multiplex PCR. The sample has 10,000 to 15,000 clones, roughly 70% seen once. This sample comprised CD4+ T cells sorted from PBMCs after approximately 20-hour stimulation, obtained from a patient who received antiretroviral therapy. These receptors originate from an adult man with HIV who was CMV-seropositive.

DNA for the CDR3: TGCAGCGTTGCTGAGGGGGTGACAGATACGCAGTATTTT. As protein: CSVAEGVTDTQYF. This chain connects TRBV29-1 to TRBJ2-3; TRBD1 might be the D (6 bases). In germline, CDR1 is SQVTM, CDR2 ANQGSEA. The CDR3 has 13 residues. The V end lost 4 bases, the J end lost 3 bases, and 11 bases lay between the germline ends.

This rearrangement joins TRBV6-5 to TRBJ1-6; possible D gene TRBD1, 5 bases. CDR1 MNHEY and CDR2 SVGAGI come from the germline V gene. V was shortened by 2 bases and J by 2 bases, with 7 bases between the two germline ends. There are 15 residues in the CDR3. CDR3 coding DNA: TGTGCCAGCAGTTACGAGGGGCCCTATAATTCACCCCTCCACTTT. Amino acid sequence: CASSYEGPYNSPLHF.

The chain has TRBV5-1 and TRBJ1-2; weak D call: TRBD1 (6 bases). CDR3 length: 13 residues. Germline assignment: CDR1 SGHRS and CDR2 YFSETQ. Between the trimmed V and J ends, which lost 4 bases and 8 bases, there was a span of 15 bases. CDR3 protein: CASSPGQKRGYTF. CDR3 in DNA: TGCGCCAGCAGCCCCGGACAGAAGCGAGGCTACACCTTC.

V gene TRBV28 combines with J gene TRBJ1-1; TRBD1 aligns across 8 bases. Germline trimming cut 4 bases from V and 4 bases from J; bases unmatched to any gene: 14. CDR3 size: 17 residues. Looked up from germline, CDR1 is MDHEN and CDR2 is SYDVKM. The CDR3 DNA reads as TGTGCCAGCAGTTCAGGACAGGGACTCGATACGGGCACTGAAGCTTTCTTT. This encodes CASSSGQGLDTGTEAFF.

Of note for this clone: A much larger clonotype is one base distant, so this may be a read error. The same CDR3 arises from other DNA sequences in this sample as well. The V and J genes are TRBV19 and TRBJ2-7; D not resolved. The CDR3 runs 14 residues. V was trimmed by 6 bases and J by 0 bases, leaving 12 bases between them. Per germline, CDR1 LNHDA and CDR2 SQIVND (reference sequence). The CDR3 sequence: CASSPGRSSYEQYF. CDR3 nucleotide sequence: TGTGCCAGTAGCCCTGGACGGAGCTCCTACGAGCAGTACTTC.

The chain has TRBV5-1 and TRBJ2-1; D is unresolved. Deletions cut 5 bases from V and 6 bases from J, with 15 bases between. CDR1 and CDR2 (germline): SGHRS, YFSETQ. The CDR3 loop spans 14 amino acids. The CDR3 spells CASSLARNVNEQFF. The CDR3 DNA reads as TGCGCCAGCAGTTTAGCCAGGAACGTCAATGAGCAGTTCTTC.

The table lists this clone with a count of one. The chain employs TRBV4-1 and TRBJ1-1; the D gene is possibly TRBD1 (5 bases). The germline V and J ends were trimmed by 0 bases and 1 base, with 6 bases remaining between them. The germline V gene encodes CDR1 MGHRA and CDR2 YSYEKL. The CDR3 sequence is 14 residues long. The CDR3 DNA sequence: TGCGCCAGCAGCCAAGACCAGGGGAACACTGAAGCTTTCTTT. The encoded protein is CASSQDQGNTEAFF.

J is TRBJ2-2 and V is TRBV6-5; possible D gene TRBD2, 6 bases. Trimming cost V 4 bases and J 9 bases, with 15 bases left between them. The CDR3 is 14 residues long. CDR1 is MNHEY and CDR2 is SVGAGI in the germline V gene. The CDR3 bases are TGTGCCAGCAGTTTGCGGAGGGGACTCAGGGAGCTGTTTTTT. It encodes CASSLRRGLRELFF.

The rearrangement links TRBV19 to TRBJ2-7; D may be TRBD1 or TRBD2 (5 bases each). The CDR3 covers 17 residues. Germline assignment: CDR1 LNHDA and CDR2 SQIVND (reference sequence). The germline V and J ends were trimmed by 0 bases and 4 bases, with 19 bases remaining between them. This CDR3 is CASSIDSDRTAWYEQYF. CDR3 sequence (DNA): TGTGCCAGTAGTATAGATAGCGACAGAACGGCGTGGTACGAGCAGTACTTC. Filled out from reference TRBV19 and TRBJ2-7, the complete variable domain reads DGGITQSPKYLFRKEGQNVTLSCEQNLNHDAMYWYRQDPGQGLRLIYYSQIVNDFQKGDIAEGYSVSREKKESFPLTVTSAQKNPTAFYLCASSIDSDRTAWYEQYFGPGTRLTVT.

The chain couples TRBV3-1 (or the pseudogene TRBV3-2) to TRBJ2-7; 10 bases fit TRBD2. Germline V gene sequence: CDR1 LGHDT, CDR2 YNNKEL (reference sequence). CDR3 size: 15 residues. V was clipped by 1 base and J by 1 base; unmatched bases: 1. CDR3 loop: CASSQGSGGSYEQYF. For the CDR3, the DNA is TGTGCCAGCAGCCAAGGTAGCGGGGGGTCCTACGAGCAGTACTTC.

As DNA, the CDR3 is TGCGCCAGCAGTCTACCGCCGGACAGCGTGAACACCGGGGAGCTGTTTTTT. This sequence encodes CASSLPPDSVNTGELFF. The chain recombines TRBV23-1 with TRBJ2-2, with a weak D call TRBD1 (6 bases). TRBV23-1 is an ORF, with its function uncertain. Deletions cut 4 bases from V and 1 base from J, with 16 bases between. This CDR3 has 17 amino acids.

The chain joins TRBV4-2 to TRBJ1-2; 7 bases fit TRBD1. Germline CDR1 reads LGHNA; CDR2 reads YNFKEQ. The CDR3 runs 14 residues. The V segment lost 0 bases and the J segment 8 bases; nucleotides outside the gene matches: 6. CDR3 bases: TGTGCCAGCAGCCAAGATCCAGGGGGTAGAGGCTACACCTTC. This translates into CASSQDPGGRGYTF.

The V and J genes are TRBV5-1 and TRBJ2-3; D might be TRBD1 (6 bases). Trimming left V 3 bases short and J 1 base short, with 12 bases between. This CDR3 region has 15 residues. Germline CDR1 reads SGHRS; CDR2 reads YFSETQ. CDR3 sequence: CASSSSSGGTDTQYF. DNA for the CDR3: TGCGCCAGCAGCTCCTCCTCAGGGGGCACAGATACGCAGTATTTT. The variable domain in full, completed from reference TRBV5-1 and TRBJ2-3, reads KAGVTQTPRYLIKTRGQQVTLSCSPISGHRSVSWYQQTPGQGLQFLFEYFSETQRNKGNFPGRFSGRQFSNSRSEMNVSTLELGDSALYLCASSSSSGGTDTQYFGPGTRLTVL.

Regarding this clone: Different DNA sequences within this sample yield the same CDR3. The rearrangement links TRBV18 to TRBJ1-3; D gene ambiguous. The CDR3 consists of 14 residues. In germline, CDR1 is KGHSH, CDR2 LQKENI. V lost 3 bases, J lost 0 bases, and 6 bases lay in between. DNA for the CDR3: TGTGCCAGCTCACCGCCAGACTCTGGAAACACCATATATTTT. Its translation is CASSPPDSGNTIYF.

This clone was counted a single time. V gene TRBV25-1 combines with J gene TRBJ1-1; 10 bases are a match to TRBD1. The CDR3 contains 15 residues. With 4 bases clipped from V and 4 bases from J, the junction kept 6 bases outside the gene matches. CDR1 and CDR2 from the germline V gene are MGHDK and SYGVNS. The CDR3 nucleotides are TGTGCCAGCAGTGCCCGGGGACAGGGGAGCACTGAAGCTTTCTTT. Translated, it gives CASSARGQGSTEAFF. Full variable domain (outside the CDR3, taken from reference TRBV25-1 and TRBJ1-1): EADIYQTPRYLVIGTGKKITLECSQTMGHDKMYWYQQDPGMELHLIHYSYGVNSTEKGDLSSESTVSRIRTEHFPLTLESARPSHTSQYLCASSARGQGSTEAFFGQGTRLTVV.

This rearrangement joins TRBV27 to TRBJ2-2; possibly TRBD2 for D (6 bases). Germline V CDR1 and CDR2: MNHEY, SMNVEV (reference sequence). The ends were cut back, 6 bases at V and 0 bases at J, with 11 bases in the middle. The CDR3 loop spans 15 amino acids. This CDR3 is CASRASVANTGELFF. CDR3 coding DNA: TGTGCCAGCAGAGCTAGCGTCGCGAACACCGGGGAGCTGTTTTTT.

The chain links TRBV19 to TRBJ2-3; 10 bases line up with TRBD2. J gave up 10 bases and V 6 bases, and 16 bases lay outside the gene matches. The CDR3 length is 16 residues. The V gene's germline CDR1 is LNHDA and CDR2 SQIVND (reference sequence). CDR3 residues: CASRRFLAGAGGAQYF. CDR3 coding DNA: TGTGCCAGTAGGCGATTTCTAGCGGGGGCCGGGGGAGCGCAGTATTTT.

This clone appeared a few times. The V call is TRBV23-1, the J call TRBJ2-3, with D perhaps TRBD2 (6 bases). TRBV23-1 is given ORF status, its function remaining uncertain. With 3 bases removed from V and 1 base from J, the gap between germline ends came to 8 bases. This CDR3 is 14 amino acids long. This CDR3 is CASSHVAGTDTQYF. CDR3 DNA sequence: TGCGCCAGCAGTCATGTAGCGGGCACAGATACGCAGTATTTT.

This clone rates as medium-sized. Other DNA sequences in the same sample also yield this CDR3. The CDR3, as DNA: TGTGCCAGCAGTTTAGAATACAATGAGCAGTTCTTC. It yields the protein CASSLEYNEQFF. The J gene is TRBJ2-1, the V gene TRBV28, with D unresolved. This CDR3 spans 12 amino acids. V was pared by 2 bases and J by 4 bases, with 3 bases between. Germline assignment: CDR1 MDHEN and CDR2 SYDVKM.

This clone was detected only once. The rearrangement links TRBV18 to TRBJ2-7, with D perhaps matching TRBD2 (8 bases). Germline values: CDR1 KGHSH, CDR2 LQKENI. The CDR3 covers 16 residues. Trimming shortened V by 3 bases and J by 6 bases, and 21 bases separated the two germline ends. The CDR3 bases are TGTGCCAGCTCACCCTATAGCGGGACAGTCTCGGGCGAGCAGTACTTC. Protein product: CASSPYSGTVSGEQYF.

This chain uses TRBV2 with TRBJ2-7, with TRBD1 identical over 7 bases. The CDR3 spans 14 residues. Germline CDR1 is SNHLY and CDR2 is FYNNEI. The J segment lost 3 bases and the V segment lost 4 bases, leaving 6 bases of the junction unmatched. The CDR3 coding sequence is TGTGCCAGCAGTGCGGGACAGCTCTACTACGAGCAGTACTTC. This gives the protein CASSAGQLYYEQYF. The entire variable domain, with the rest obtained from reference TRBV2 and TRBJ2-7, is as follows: EPEVTQTPSHQVTQMGQEVILRCVPISNHLYFYWYRQILGQKVEFLVSFYNNEISEKSEIFDDQFSVERPDGSNFTLKIRSTKLEDSAMYFCASSAGQLYYEQYFGPGTRLTVT.

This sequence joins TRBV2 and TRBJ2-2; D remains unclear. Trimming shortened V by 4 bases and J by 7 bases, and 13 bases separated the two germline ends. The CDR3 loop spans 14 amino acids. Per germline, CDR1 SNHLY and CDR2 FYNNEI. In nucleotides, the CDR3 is TGTGCCAGCAGTGTCCGCCTGGGTAACGGGGAGCTGTTTTTT. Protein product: CASSVRLGNGELFF.

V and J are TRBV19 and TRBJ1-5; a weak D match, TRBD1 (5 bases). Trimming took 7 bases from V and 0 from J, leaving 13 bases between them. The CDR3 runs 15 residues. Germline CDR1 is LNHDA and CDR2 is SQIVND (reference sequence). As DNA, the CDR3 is TGTGCCAGTATAGGGAAGGGGTATAGCAATCAGCCCCAGCATTTT. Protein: CASIGKGYSNQPQHF.

The CDR3 sequence is CASRNAGYSYEQYF. CDR3 in DNA: TGTGCCAGCAGGAACGCAGGGTATTCCTACGAGCAGTACTTC. The chain links TRBV28 to TRBJ2-7, with D possibly TRBD1 on 5 matching bases. The ends were cut back, 6 bases at V and 1 base at J, with 13 bases in the middle. The CDR3 covers 14 residues. Germline values: CDR1 MDHEN, CDR2 SYDVKM. Using reference TRBV28 and TRBJ2-7 for the parts outside the CDR3, the full variable domain is DVKVTQSSRYLVKRTGEKVFLECVQDMDHENMFWYRQDPGLGLRLIYFSYDVKMKEKGDIPEGYSVSREKKERFSLILESASTNQTSMYLCASRNAGYSYEQYFGPGTRLTVT.

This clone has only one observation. CDR3 bases: TGTGCTAGTGGTTTCCCGGACAGGGGGGTGATTGGCTACACCTTC. It translates to CASGFPDRGVIGYTF. The V gene is TRBV12-5, the J gene TRBJ1-2; 10 bases fit TRBD1. The CDR3 is 15 residues long. V shed 3 bases, J shed 7 bases, and the junction held 8 bases outside the gene matches. Germline values: CDR1 LGHNT, CDR2 FRNRAP.

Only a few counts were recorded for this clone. The DNA for the CDR3 is TGCGCCAGCAGAACCGGACAGGGGGACACTGAAGCTTTCTTT. This gives the protein CASRTGQGDTEAFF. The chain combines TRBV5-1 with TRBJ1-1; 10 nucleotides line up with TRBD1. The trim removed 5 bases at V and 3 bases at J, leaving 4 bases unmatched. The CDR3 extends over 14 amino acids. The germline V gene encodes CDR1 SGHRS and CDR2 YFSETQ.

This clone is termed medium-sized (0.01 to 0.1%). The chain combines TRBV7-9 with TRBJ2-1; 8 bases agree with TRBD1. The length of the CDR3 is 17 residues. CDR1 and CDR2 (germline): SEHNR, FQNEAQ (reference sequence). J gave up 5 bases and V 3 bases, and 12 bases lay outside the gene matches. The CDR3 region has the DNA TGTGCCAGCAGCTTCGCAACCCTACAGGGGGAGAACAATGAGCAGTTCTTC. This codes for CASSFATLQGENNEQFF.